These 31 T cell receptor beta chains were all obtained from the same sample, sequenced in a study of shared T cell receptors in the human thymus (dated by TCRdb to the early 2020s). The library came from the immunoSEQ multiplex PCR assay. TCRdb provides this immuneACCESS table in a form limited to in-frame rearrangements. Some clones are lacking; in checked studies, under half of them reflect an unresolved V gene, and why the rest are absent is not known. The sample has 650,000 to 950,000 clones on record, 80% to 90% of them singletons. Of the sample, over 0.008% falls within the top ten clones. A further study also used this sample, focusing on human thymus T cells.

The sample taken for sequencing was thymocytes. Every receptor here comes from a girl in the first two years of life with a congenital heart defect. Donor details come from another sample of the same person, matched by shared clones.

V usage is TRBV28 and J usage is TRBJ2-2; possibly TRBD1 for D (6 bases). V lost 3 bases, J lost 9 bases, and 20 bases lay in between. The CDR3 runs to 16 residues. Looked up from germline, CDR1 is MDHEN and CDR2 is SYDVKM. The CDR3 region has the DNA TGTGCCAGCAGTTTGCTGAGGGGGAAGGACGACCGGGAGCTGTTTTTT. This translates into CASSLLRGKDDRELFF. The full variable domain, in which reference TRBV28 and TRBJ2-2 provide the parts outside the CDR3, is DVKVTQSSRYLVKRTGEKVFLECVQDMDHENMFWYRQDPGLGLRLIYFSYDVKMKEKGDIPEGYSVSREKKERFSLILESASTNQTSMYLCASSLLRGKDDRELFFGEGSRLTVL.

V usage is TRBV4-1 and J usage is TRBJ1-2, with D perhaps TRBD1 (6 bases). This CDR3 has 15 residues. Trimming left V 1 base short and J 6 bases short, with 15 bases between. In germline, CDR1 is MGHRA, CDR2 YSYEKL. CDR3 coding DNA: TGCGCCAGCAGCCAAGCCGTCGCAGGGGAGCATGGCTACACCTTC. Protein: CASSQAVAGEHGYTF.

The chain joins TRBV6-5 to TRBJ1-5, with D tentatively TRBD1 (5 bases). The V end was cut by 4 bases, the J end by 5 bases, with 12 bases between. The CDR3 contains 14 residues. Per the germline V gene, CDR1 is MNHEY and CDR2 is SVGAGI. CDR3 nucleotide sequence: TGTGCCAGCAGTTTTTCATGGGGGGATCAGCCCCAGCATTTT. This codes for CASSFSWGDQPQHF.

In regard to this clone: Additional DNA sequences in this sample encode the identical CDR3. The chain has TRBV19 and TRBJ1-1; D is perhaps TRBD1 (5 bases). V was cut by 3 bases and J by 4 bases, with 6 bases left in between. This CDR3 is 12 amino acids long. CDR1 is LNHDA, CDR2 SQIVND, per germline (reference sequence). CDR3 loop: CASSIRGTEAFF. The CDR3 bases are TGTGCCAGTAGTATTAGGGGCACTGAAGCTTTCTTT. The full variable domain, completed using reference TRBV19 and TRBJ1-1, is DGGITQSPKYLFRKEGQNVTLSCEQNLNHDAMYWYRQDPGQGLRLIYYSQIVNDFQKGDIAEGYSVSREKKESFPLTVTSAQKNPTAFYLCASSIRGTEAFFGQGTRLTVV.

V gene TRBV7-6 combines with J gene TRBJ2-1; 7 positions agree with TRBD1. V lost 8 bases, J lost 0 bases, and 7 bases stayed unmatched. CDR1 and CDR2 from the germline V gene are SGHVS and FNYEAQ. This CDR3 contains 15 residues. CDR3 amino acids: CASENRQGSYNEQFF. For the CDR3, the DNA is TGTGCCAGCGAAAACAGACAGGGCTCCTACAATGAGCAGTTCTTC.

This rearrangement joins TRBV23-1 to TRBJ2-5; 10 bases are a match to TRBD1. The J call may be faulty, since TRBJ2-7 better matches the DNA end. Being an ORF, TRBV23-1 has a function that is uncertain. CDR3 length: 19 amino acids. CDR3 bases: TGCGCCAGCAGTCAATTTTCGCGACAGGGGGCGGGTGGGTCCTACGAGCAGTACTTC. Its translation is CASSQFSRQGAGGSYEQYF.

The rearrangement links TRBV25-1 to TRBJ2-1, with 7 nucleotides matching TRBD2. The germline gives CDR1 MGHDK, CDR2 SYGVNS. V shed 4 bases and J 8 bases; nucleotides not matched to a gene: 5. The CDR3 loop spans 13 amino acids. CDR3 loop: CASSGRAGDEQFF. The CDR3 DNA is TGTGCCAGCAGTGGGAGGGCGGGGGATGAGCAGTTCTTC.

The genes are TRBV9 and TRBJ1-2; 10 nucleotides match TRBD1. V shed 0 bases and J 6 bases; nucleotides not matched to a gene: 8. This CDR3 has 16 amino acids. Looked up from germline, CDR1 is SGDLS and CDR2 is YYNGEE. CDR3 sequence reads: CASSVVATGGDHGYTF. In DNA form, the CDR3 reads TGTGCCAGCAGCGTAGTGGCGACAGGGGGCGACCATGGCTACACCTTC.

V and J are TRBV15 and TRBJ1-5; TRBD1 aligns across 10 bases. Trimming removed 3 bases from V and 5 bases from J; junction bases left unmatched: 4. Germline CDR1 is LNHNV and CDR2 is YYDKDF (reference sequence). The CDR3 consists of 15 residues. In DNA form, the CDR3 reads TGTGCCACCAGCAGGGAAGGGACAGGGGATCAGCCCCAGCATTTT. It translates to CATSREGTGDQPQHF.

The genes are TRBV2 and TRBJ2-7, with 8 bases identical to TRBD2. There are 14 residues in the CDR3. The trim removed 7 bases at V and 4 bases at J, leaving 9 bases unmatched. Per the germline V gene, CDR1 is SNHLY and CDR2 is FYNNEI. The CDR3 DNA follows: TGTGCCAGCACCTGGCGGGGGGTTCTATACGAGCAGTACTTC. Translating gives CASTWRGVLYEQYF.

The chain employs TRBV7-3 and TRBJ2-3; TRBD2 aligns across 7 bases. Germline V CDR1 and CDR2: SGHTA, FQGTGA. The CDR3 is 12 residues long. The V segment lost 4 bases and the J segment 11 bases; nucleotides outside the gene matches: 6. Here the CDR3 DNA reads TGTGCCAGCAGCTCCCCTCCGGGGGGGCAGTATTTT. Amino acids: CASSSPPGGQYF.

The V and J genes are TRBV6-5 and TRBJ1-3; D is unresolved. V was trimmed by 4 bases and J by 8 bases, leaving 6 bases between them. Germline CDR1 reads MNHEY; CDR2 reads SVGAGI. CDR3 size: 11 residues. The CDR3 DNA reads TGTGCCAGCAGTTCCGGAGACACCATATATTTT. It yields the protein CASSSGDTIYF.

The chain links TRBV10-3 to TRBJ2-5; 8 nucleotides line up with TRBD1. V dropped 6 bases and J dropped 4; count of bases not matched to a gene: 10. The V gene's germline CDR1 is ENHRY and CDR2 SYGVKD. The CDR3 spans 15 residues. CDR3 nucleotide sequence: TGTGCCATCAGGCATACGACAGGGGATGGAGAGACCCAGTACTTC. It yields the protein CAIRHTTGDGETQYF.

The V and J genes are TRBV19 and TRBJ1-2; tentatively, D is TRBD1 (5 bases). Per germline, CDR1 LNHDA and CDR2 SQIVND (reference sequence). CDR3 length: 15 amino acids. Trimming shortened V by 6 bases and J by 4 bases, and 18 bases separated the two germline ends. The CDR3 loop is CASSPVWGGGYGYTF. The DNA of the CDR3 is TGTGCCAGTAGCCCGGTTTGGGGCGGTGGCTATGGCTACACCTTC. The variable domain in full, completed from reference TRBV19 and TRBJ1-2, reads DGGITQSPKYLFRKEGQNVTLSCEQNLNHDAMYWYRQDPGQGLRLIYYSQIVNDFQKGDIAEGYSVSREKKESFPLTVTSAQKNPTAFYLCASSPVWGGGYGYTFGSGTRLTVV.

In this sample, this clone turned up a few times. The J gene is TRBJ2-7, the V gene TRBV9; no firm D call. V lost 0 bases and J 2 bases, leaving 6 bases between the germline ends. CDR1 SGDLS and CDR2 YYNGEE come from the germline V gene. CDR3 size: 13 residues. The CDR3 region has the DNA TGTGCCAGCAGCGTAGCCCCCGCCTACGAGCAGTACTTC. Residues: CASSVAPAYEQYF.

The chain joins TRBV27 to TRBJ2-1; 7 bases match TRBD2. J lost 0 bases, V lost 6 bases, and 8 bases had no gene match. CDR3 length: 16 amino acids. Germline assignment: CDR1 MNHEY and CDR2 SMNVEV (reference sequence). The CDR3: CASSQLALSSYNEQFF. The CDR3 DNA reads as TGTGCCAGCAGCCAACTAGCGCTAAGCTCCTACAATGAGCAGTTCTTC.

This rearrangement joins TRBV7-2 to TRBJ1-2, with 10 bases fitting TRBD1. Germline V gene sequence: CDR1 SGHTA, CDR2 FQGNSA. V lost 1 base, J lost 8 bases, and 7 bases stayed unmatched. The CDR3 spans 15 residues. The CDR3 DNA follows: TGTGCCAGCAGCTTAGATGGGACAGGGGCTCGGGGCTACACCTTC. Its translation is CASSLDGTGARGYTF.

The V gene is TRBV7-2, the J gene TRBJ2-4, with D possibly matching TRBD1 (6 bases). The CDR3 sequence is 13 residues long. The germline V gene has CDR1 SGHTA and CDR2 FQGNSA. Trimming stripped 4 bases from V and 11 bases from J, with 15 bases between. The CDR3 sequence: CASSSQQGLFQYF. CDR3 bases: TGTGCCAGCAGCTCGCAACAGGGTTTGTTTCAGTACTTC.

The chain employs TRBV5-6 and TRBJ1-2; the D gene is possibly TRBD1 (5 bases). Between the trimmed V and J ends, which lost 0 bases and 2 bases, there was a span of 11 bases. The CDR3 has 15 amino acids. Germline V gene data show CDR1 as SGHDT and CDR2 as YYEEEE. The DNA for the CDR3 is TGTGCCAGCAGCTTGGCCGGGAGGGGCAACTATGGCTACACCTTC. This encodes CASSLAGRGNYGYTF.

The chain recombines TRBV28 with TRBJ2-3; TRBD2 agrees at 8 bases. V was pared by 4 bases and J by 0 bases, with 12 bases of the junction left unmatched. Germline V gene lookup returns CDR1 MDHEN and CDR2 SYDVKM. The CDR3 contains 18 residues. The CDR3 DNA reads as TGTGCCAGCAGTTCCTTTCCTATTAGCGGGGCTAGCACAGATACGCAGTATTTT. This gives the protein CASSSFPISGASTDTQYF.

This clone has just one count. J is TRBJ1-2 and V is TRBV13; perhaps TRBD1 as D (6 bases). This CDR3 spans 16 amino acids. Trimming removed 6 bases at V and 6 bases at J, with 23 bases between. Germline V lookup: CDR1 PRHDT, CDR2 FYEKMQ (reference sequence). The CDR3 sequence is CASRLKPRDTTDGYTF. In nucleotides, the CDR3 is TGTGCCAGCAGACTAAAGCCCCGGGACACTACGGATGGCTACACCTTC. The full variable domain, its missing parts supplied by reference TRBV13 and TRBJ1-2, is AAGVIQSPRHLIKEKRETATLKCYPIPRHDTVYWYQQGPGQDPQFLISFYEKMQSDKGSIPDRFSAQQFSDYHSELNMSSLELGDSALYFCASRLKPRDTTDGYTFGSGTRLTVV.

The DNA of the CDR3 is TGCGCCAGCAGCGCAACTAAAGGGGGCCATAATGAAAAACTGTTTTTT. It codes for CASSATKGGHNEKLFF. This chain uses TRBV5-1 with TRBJ1-4; 7 positions agree with TRBD1. Germline lookup yields CDR1 SGHRS and CDR2 YFSETQ. This CDR3 region has 16 residues. The junction had 10 bases not matched to a gene; V was cut back by 4 bases and J by 4 bases.

The genes are TRBV4-1 and TRBJ2-2, with 8 bases that match TRBD1. CDR1 is MGHRA, CDR2 YSYEKL, per germline. The CDR3 is made up of 17 amino acids. V was pared by 6 bases and J by 1 base, with 10 bases of the junction left unmatched. The CDR3 region has the DNA TGCGCCAGCAGTTCCTTTAGAGGACAGGGGAACACCGGGGAGCTGTTTTTT. Its protein is CASSSFRGQGNTGELFF.

The chain recombines TRBV6-5 with TRBJ1-5, with 7 bases that match TRBD1. Germline V gene data show CDR1 as MNHEY and CDR2 as SVGAGI. The CDR3 totals 15 residues. J gave up 2 bases and V 5 bases, and 6 bases lay outside the gene matches. The CDR3 loop is CASSRGGWGNQPQHF. The CDR3 nucleotides are TGTGCCAGCAGTAGAGGGGGCTGGGGCAATCAGCCCCAGCATTTT.

The rearrangement uses TRBV14 and TRBJ2-3; 7 bases fit TRBD2. Trimming at V came to 0 bases and at J to 2 bases, leaving 8 bases not matched to a gene. The CDR3 sequence is 17 residues long. CDR1 and CDR2 (germline): SGHDN, FVKESK. This CDR3 reads CASSQDVPRGYTDTQYF. As DNA, the CDR3 is TGTGCCAGCAGCCAAGATGTTCCGCGGGGGTACACAGATACGCAGTATTTT.

The V gene is TRBV6-4, the J gene TRBJ1-1; D remains ambiguous. The CDR3 covers 14 residues. CDR1 is MRHNA, CDR2 SNTAGT, per germline. Trimming took 7 bases from V and 3 from J, leaving 15 bases between them. The CDR3 reads CASMSRPTDTEAFF. The CDR3, as DNA: TGTGCCAGCATGTCGAGGCCTACCGACACTGAAGCTTTCTTT.

This clone was counted only a few times. V and J are TRBV6-5 and TRBJ2-3; weak D call: TRBD1 (6 bases). The CDR3 covers 12 residues. V was trimmed by 10 bases and J by 0 bases, leaving 8 bases between them. Looked up from germline, CDR1 is MNHEY and CDR2 is SVGAGI. This CDR3 reads CATGTSTDTQYF. Here the CDR3 DNA reads TGTGCCACGGGGACAAGCACAGATACGCAGTATTTT.

The chain employs TRBV7-2 and TRBJ2-7, with 9 nucleotides matching TRBD2. Trimming cost V 1 base and J 1 base; bases outside gene matches: 8. CDR1 is SGHTA and CDR2 is FQGNSA in the germline V gene. CDR3 length equals 17 residues. Here the CDR3 reads CASSLVAGDPISYEQYF. CDR3 DNA sequence: TGTGCCAGCAGCTTAGTAGCGGGGGACCCCATATCCTACGAGCAGTACTTC. Filled out from reference TRBV7-2 and TRBJ2-7, the complete variable domain reads GAGVSQSPSNKVTEKGKDVELRCDPISGHTALYWYRQSLGQGLEFLIYFQGNSAPDKSGLPSDRFSAERTGGSVSTLTIQRTQQEDSAVYLCASSLVAGDPISYEQYFGPGTRLTVT.

This rearrangement joins TRBV5-4 to TRBJ1-2, with D hard to call. Germline CDR1 and CDR2: SGHNT and YYREEE (reference sequence). This CDR3 has 15 amino acids. Between the trimmed V and J ends, which lost 8 bases and 4 bases, there was a span of 21 bases. Here the CDR3 DNA reads TGTGCCAGTGGGGAACCTAGCTCCCGGGGCTATGGCTACACCTTC. As protein: CASGEPSSRGYGYTF. The whole variable domain, filled in from reference TRBV5-4 and TRBJ1-2, reads ETGVTQSPTHLIKTRGQQVTLRCSSQSGHNTVSWYQQALGQGPQFIFQYYREEENGRGNFPPRFSGLQFPNYSSELNVNALELDDSALYLCASGEPSSRGYGYTFGSGTRLTVV.

This clone appeared once. The chain combines TRBV2 with TRBJ2-4, with D perhaps TRBD1 (6 bases). V was trimmed by 7 bases and J by 1 base, leaving 20 bases between them. The CDR3 has 17 amino acids. Per the germline V gene, CDR1 is SNHLY and CDR2 is FYNNEI. In DNA, the CDR3 is TGTGCCAGCAACTGGACAGATACCACGGTTGCCAAAAACATTCAGTACTTC. Its protein is CASNWTDTTVAKNIQYF.

This clone was counted a single time. CDR3 sequence (DNA): TGCGCCAGCAGCCAAGTACCAAGAACAGGGGGCAATACCGGGGAGCTGTTTTTT. It yields the protein CASSQVPRTGGNTGELFF. The chain links TRBV4-3 to TRBJ2-2; 9 bases agree with TRBD1. The germline gives CDR1 LGHNA, CDR2 YSLEER. The CDR3 extends over 18 amino acids. The trim removed 1 base at V and 5 bases at J, leaving 11 bases unmatched.